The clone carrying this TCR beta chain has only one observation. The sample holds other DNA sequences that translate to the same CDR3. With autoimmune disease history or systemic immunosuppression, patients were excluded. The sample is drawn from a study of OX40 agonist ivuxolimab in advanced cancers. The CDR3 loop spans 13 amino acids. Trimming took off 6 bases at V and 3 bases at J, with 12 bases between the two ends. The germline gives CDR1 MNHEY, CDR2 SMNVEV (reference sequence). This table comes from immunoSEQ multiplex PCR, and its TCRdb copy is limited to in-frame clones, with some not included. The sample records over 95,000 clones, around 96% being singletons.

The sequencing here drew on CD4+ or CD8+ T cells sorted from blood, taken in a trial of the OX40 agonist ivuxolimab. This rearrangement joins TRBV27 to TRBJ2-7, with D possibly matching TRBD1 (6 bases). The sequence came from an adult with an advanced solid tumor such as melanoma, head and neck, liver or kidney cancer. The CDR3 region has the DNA TGTGCCAGCAGCCACGGACAGAACTACGAGCAGTACTTC. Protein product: CASSHGQNYEQYF.